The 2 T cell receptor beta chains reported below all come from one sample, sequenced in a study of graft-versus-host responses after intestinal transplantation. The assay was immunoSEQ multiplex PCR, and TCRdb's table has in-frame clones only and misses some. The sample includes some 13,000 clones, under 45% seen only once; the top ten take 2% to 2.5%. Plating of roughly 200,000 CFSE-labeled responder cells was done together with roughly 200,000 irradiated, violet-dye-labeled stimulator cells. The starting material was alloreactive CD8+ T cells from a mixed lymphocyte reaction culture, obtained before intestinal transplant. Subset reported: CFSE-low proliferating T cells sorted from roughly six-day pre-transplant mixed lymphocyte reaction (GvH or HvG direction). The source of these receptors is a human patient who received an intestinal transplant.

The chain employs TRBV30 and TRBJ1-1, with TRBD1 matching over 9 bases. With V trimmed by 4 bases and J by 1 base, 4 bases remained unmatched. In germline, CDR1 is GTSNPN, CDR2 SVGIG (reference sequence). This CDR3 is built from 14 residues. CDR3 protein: CAWNTGQGNTEAFF. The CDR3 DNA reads TGTGCCTGGAATACGGGACAGGGGAACACTGAAGCTTTCTTT.

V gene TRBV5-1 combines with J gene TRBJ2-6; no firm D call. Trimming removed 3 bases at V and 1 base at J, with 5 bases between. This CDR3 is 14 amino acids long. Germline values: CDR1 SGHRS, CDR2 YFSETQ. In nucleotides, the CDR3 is TGCGCCAGCAGCTCTGTATCTGGGGCCAACGTCCTGACTTTC. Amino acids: CASSSVSGANVLTF.